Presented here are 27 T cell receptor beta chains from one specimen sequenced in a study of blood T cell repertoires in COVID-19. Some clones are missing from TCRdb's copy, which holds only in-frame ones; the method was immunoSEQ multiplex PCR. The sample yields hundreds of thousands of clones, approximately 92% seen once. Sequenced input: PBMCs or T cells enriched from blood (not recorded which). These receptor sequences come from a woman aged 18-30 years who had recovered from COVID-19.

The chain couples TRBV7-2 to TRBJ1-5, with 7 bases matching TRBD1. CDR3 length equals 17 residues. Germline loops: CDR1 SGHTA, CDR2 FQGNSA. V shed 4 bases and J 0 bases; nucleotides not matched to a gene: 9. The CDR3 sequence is CASSSRGDRYSNQPQHF. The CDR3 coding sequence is TGTGCCAGCAGCTCTAGGGGGGACAGATATAGCAATCAGCCCCAGCATTTT.

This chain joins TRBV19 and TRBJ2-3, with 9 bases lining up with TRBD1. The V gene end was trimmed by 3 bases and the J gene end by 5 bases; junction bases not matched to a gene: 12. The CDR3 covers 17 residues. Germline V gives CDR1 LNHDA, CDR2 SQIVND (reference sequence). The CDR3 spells CASSIHTGGGGGDTQYF. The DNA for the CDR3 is TGTGCCAGTAGTATCCATACAGGGGGCGGAGGGGGAGATACGCAGTATTTT.

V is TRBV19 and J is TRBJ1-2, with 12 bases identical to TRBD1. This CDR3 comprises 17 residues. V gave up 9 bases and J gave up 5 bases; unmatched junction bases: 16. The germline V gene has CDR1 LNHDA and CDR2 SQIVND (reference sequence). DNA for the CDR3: TGTGCCAGCAGTCCAGGGACAGGGGGCGCGGGATCATATGGCTACACCTTC. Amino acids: CASSPGTGGAGSYGYTF.

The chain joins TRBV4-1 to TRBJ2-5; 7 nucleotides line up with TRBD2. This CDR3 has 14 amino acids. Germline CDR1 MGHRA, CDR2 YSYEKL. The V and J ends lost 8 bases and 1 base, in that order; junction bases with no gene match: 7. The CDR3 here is CASRLAWGQETQYF. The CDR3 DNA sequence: TGCGCCAGCCGACTAGCTTGGGGCCAAGAGACCCAGTACTTC.

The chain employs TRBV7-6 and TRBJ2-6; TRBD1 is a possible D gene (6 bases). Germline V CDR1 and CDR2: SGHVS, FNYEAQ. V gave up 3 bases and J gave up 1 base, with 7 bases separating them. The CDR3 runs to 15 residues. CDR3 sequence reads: CASSFTGSGANVLTF. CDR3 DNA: TGTGCCAGCAGCTTTACAGGGTCTGGGGCCAACGTCCTGACTTTC.

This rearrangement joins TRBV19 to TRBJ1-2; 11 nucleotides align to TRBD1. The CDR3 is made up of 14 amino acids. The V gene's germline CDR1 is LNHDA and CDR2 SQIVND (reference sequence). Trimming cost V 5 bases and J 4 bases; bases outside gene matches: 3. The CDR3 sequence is CASSRTGGLYGYTF. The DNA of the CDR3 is TGTGCCAGTAGTCGGACAGGGGGCCTCTATGGCTACACCTTC. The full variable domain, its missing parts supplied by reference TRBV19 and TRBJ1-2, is DGGITQSPKYLFRKEGQNVTLSCEQNLNHDAMYWYRQDPGQGLRLIYYSQIVNDFQKGDIAEGYSVSREKKESFPLTVTSAQKNPTAFYLCASSRTGGLYGYTFGSGTRLTVV.

The CDR3 region is CASTVGGNTIYF. CDR3 coding DNA: TGTGCCAGCACGGTCGGTGGAAACACCATATATTTT. This chain joins TRBV2 and TRBJ1-3; D remains unclear. The CDR3 spans 12 residues. Per germline, CDR1 SNHLY and CDR2 FYNNEI. The ends were cut back, 7 bases at V and 3 bases at J, with 7 bases in the middle.

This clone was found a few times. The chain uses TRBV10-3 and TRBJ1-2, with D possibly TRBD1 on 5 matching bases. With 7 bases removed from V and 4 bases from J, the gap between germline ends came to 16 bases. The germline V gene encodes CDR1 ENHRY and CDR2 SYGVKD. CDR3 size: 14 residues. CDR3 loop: CAIKPRASSYGYTF. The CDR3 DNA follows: TGTGCCATCAAACCCAGGGCCTCCTCCTATGGCTACACCTTC.

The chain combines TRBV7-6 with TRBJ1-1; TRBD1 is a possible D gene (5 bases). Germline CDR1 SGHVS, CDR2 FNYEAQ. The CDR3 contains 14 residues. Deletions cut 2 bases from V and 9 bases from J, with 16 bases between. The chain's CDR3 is CASSLRGSGDQAFF. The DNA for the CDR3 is TGTGCCAGCAGCTTAAGAGGGAGCGGGGACCAAGCTTTCTTT.

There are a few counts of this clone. Here the CDR3 reads CASSGGTVHQPQHF. The CDR3 nucleotides are TGTGCCAGCAGCGGGGGGACAGTTCATCAGCCCCAGCATTTT. The chain has TRBV5-8 and TRBJ1-5, with 7 nucleotides matching TRBD1. The ends lost 4 bases at V and 5 bases at J; junction bases unmatched: 6. This CDR3 is 14 amino acids long. Germline V gene data show CDR1 as SGHTS and CDR2 as YDEGEE.

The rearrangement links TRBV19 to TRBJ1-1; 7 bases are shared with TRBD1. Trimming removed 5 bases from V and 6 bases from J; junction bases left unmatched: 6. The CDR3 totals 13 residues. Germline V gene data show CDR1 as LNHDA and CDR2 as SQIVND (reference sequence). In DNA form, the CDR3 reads TGTGCCAGTAGTCGGACAGGAAAAGCTGAAGCTTTCTTT. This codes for CASSRTGKAEAFF.

CDR3 sequence (DNA): TGTGCCAGCAGTTTAAGGTCCCCAGGGGGGAGCGAGCAGTACTTC. Translation gives CASSLRSPGGSEQYF. This chain links TRBV28 with TRBJ2-7; TRBD1 might be the D (7 bases). Germline V lookup: CDR1 MDHEN, CDR2 SYDVKM. This CDR3 is built from 15 residues. V was trimmed by 2 bases and J by 6 bases, leaving 17 bases between them.

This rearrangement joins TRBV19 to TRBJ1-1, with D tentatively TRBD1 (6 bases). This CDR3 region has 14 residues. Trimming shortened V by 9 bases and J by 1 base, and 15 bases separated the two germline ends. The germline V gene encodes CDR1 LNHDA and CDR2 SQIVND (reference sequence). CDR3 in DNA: TGTGCCAGCTCTGTAACGGGACAGAACACTGAAGCTTTCTTT. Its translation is CASSVTGQNTEAFF.

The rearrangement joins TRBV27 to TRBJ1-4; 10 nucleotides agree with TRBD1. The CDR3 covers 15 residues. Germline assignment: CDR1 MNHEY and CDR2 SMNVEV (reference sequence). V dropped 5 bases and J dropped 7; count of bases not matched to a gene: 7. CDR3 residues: CASSRKGTGVEKLFF. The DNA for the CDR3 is TGTGCCAGCAGTCGAAAGGGGACAGGGGTTGAAAAACTGTTTTTT. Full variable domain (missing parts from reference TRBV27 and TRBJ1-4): EAQVTQNPRYLITVTGKKLTVTCSQNMNHEYMSWYRQDPGLGLRQIYYSMNVEVTDKGDVPEGYKVSRKEKRNFPLILESPSPNQTSLYFCASSRKGTGVEKLFFGSGTQLSVL.

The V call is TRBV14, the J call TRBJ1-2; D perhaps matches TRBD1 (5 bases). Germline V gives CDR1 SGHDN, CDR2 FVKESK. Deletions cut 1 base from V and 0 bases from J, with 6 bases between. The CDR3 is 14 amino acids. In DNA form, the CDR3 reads TGTGCCAGCAGCCAAGGGACAACTAACTATGGCTACACCTTC. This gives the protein CASSQGTTNYGYTF.

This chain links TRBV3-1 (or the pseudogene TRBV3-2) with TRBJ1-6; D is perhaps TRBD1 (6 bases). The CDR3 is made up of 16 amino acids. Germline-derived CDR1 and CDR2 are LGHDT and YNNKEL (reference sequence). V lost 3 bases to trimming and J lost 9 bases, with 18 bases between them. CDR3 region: CASSHKGRGLTSPLHF. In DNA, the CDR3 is TGTGCCAGCAGCCATAAGGGGCGGGGGCTGACTTCACCCCTCCACTTT.

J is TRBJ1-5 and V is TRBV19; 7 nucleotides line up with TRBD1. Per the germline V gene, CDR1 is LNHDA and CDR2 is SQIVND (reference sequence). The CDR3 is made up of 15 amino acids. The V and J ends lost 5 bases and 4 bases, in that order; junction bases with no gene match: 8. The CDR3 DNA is TGTGCCAGTAGTGTAACCCGGGACAGAAATCAGCCCCAGCATTTT. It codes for CASSVTRDRNQPQHF.

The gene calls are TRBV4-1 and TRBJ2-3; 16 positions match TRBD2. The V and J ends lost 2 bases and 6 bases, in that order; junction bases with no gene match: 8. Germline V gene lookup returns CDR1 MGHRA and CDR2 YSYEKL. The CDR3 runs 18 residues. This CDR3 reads CASSQLGLAGGPTDTQYF. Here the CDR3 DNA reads TGCGCCAGCAGCCAACTGGGACTAGCGGGGGGGCCGACGGATACGCAGTATTTT.

The CDR3 spells CASSQEEPEQFF. CDR3 DNA: TGTGCCAGCAGCCAAGAGGAGCCTGAGCAGTTCTTC. The V gene is TRBV3-1 (or the pseudogene TRBV3-2), the J gene TRBJ2-1, with no clear D. Trimming pared 0 bases from V and 9 bases from J, leaving 6 bases between. Germline values: CDR1 LGHDT, CDR2 YNNKEL (reference sequence). This CDR3 is 12 amino acids long.

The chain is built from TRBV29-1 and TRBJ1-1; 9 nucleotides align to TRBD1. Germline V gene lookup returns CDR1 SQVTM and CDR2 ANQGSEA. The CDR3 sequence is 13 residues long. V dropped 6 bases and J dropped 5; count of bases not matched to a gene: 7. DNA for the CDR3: TGCAGCGTAGGGACAGGGATAGGGACTGAAGCTTTCTTT. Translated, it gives CSVGTGIGTEAFF.

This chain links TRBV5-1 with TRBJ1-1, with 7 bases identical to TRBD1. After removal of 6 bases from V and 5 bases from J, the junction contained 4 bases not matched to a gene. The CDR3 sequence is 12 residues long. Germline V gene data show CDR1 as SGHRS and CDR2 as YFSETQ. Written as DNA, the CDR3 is TGCGCCAGCACGCCAGGGGGTACTGAAGCTTTCTTT. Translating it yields CASTPGGTEAFF.

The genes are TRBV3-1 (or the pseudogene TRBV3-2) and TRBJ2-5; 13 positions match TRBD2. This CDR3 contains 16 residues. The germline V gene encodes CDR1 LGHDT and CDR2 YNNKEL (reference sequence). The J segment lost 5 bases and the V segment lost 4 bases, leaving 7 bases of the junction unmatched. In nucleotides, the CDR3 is TGTGCCAGCAGCCGTCTCGGGACTAGCGGGGCTGAGACCCAGTACTTC. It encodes CASSRLGTSGAETQYF.

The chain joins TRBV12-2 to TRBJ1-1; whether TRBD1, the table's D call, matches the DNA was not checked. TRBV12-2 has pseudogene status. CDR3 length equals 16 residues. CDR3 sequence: CASRLALKRQGLEAFF. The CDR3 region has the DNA TGTGCAAGTCGCTTAGCCCTCAAGCGACAGGGGCTTGAAGCTTTCTTT.

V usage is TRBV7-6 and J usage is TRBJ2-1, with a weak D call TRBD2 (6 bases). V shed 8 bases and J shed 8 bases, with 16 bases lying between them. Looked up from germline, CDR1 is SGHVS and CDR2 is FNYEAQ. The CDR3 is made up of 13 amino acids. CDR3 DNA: TGTGCCAGCGCCCTAGGTGGGGGGTATGAGCAGTTCTTC. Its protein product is CASALGGGYEQFF.

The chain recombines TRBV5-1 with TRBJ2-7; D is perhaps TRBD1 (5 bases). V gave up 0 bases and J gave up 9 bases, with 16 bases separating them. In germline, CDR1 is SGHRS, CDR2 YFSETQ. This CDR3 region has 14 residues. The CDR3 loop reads CASSLGQSYEGQYF. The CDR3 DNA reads TGCGCCAGCAGCTTGGGACAGAGCTACGAAGGGCAGTACTTC.

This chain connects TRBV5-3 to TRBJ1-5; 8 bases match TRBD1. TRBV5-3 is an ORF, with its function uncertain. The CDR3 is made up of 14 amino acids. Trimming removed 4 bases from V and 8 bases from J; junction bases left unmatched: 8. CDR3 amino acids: CARSHNPQGEPQHF. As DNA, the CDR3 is TGTGCCAGAAGCCATAACCCACAGGGGGAGCCCCAGCATTTT.

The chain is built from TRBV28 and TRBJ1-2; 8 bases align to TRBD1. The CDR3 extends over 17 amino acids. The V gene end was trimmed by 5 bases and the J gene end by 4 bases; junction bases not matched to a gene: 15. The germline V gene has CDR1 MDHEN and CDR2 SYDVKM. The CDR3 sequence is CASSASSGGARVYGYTF. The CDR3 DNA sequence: TGTGCCAGCAGTGCGTCATCAGGGGGCGCGAGAGTCTATGGCTACACCTTC.